Described below is a single T cell receptor (beta chain) sequence and its context. These data belong to a study of shared clonotypes between healthy human individuals. Naive CD8 populations comprised CD45RO-negative cells positively selected for CCR7, excluding terminally differentiated effector memory CD45RA+ cells. Donors were healthy HIV-negative adults without recently reported acute infections or vaccinations. V lost 1 base and J 4 bases, leaving 17 bases between the germline ends. The CDR3 loop spans 16 amino acids. Looked up from germline, CDR1 is SGHTA and CDR2 is FQGNSA. Over several immunoSEQ plates, each subset's genomic DNA was distributed in even portions. Authors' processing steps: Filtering differed, since immunoSEQ gave only junction sequences and no quality scores. Measured with immunoSEQ multiplex PCR; TCRdb has only the in-frame clones, and not every one. That table supplies the V and J calls and clone size; D and trimming were determined from the DNA. This sample has some 2,000,000 clones; about 95% occur once, and the top ten carry about 1.1%.

Sequencing input: naive CD8+ T cells sorted from blood. The V and J genes are TRBV7-2 and TRBJ2-7, with a possible D match to TRBD2 (5 bases). The TCR comes from a man aged 18 to 29 in good health. The DNA of the CDR3 is TGTGCCAGCAGCTTAGGTCCGGCCAACGGGATATACGAGCAGTACTTC. It encodes CASSLGPANGIYEQYF.